The next 29 T cell receptor beta chains were all read from a single sample in a study of CD8 T cells in Susac syndrome. An input of about 0.5 to 1 ug of RNA was subjected to reverse transcription using random hexamers. Using its own MiXCR run on the immunoSEQ multiplex PCR reads, TCRdb lists one record per CDR3 protein. The sample contains 200,000 to 300,000 distinct CDR3 sequences, 93% of which appear only once. The specimen sequenced was CD4+ T cells from PBMCs. The source of these receptors is a human donor with multiple sclerosis.

The chain recombines TRBV28 with TRBJ1-1; D unclear. Germline CDR1 MDHEN, CDR2 SYDVKM. The V end was cut by 6 bases, the J end by 6 bases, with 11 bases between. This CDR3 region has 12 residues. The CDR3 here is CASSEKQPEAFF. As DNA, the CDR3 is TGTGCCAGCAGCGAAAAGCAGCCTGAAGCTTTCTTT.

This chain links TRBV7-6 with TRBJ2-5, with TRBD2 matching over 10 bases. The length of the CDR3 is 18 residues. V dropped 5 bases and J dropped 1; count of bases not matched to a gene: 13. Germline-derived CDR1 and CDR2 are SGHVS and FNYEAQ. The CDR3 bases are TGTGCCAGCAGCGCGTTGCGCCGGACTAGCGGAAGCCAAGAGACCCAGTACTTC. Protein: CASSALRRTSGSQETQYF.

The CDR3 here is CASSLVRPDETQYF. The CDR3 bases are TGTGCCAGCAGCTTAGTTCGGCCGGACGAGACCCAGTACTTC. The chain has TRBV13 and TRBJ2-5; the D is unclear. Germline assignment: CDR1 PRHDT and CDR2 FYEKMQ (reference sequence). Trimming pared 1 base from V and 5 bases from J, leaving 11 bases between. The CDR3 loop spans 14 amino acids.

V usage is TRBV24-1 and J usage is TRBJ2-2; 12 bases match TRBD1. The J segment lost 3 bases and the V segment lost 0 bases, leaving 4 bases of the junction unmatched. This CDR3 spans 18 amino acids. Germline CDR1 and CDR2: KGHDR and SFDVKD. This chain's CDR3 is CATSDLGGQGADTGELFF. The CDR3 coding sequence is TGTGCCACCAGTGATTTGGGGGGACAGGGGGCGGACACCGGGGAGCTGTTTTTT.

This chain uses TRBV20-1 with TRBJ1-6; 10 bases are shared with TRBD1. Germline V gene sequence: CDR1 DFQATT, CDR2 SNEGSKA (reference sequence). V was clipped by 1 base and J by 0 bases; unmatched bases: 6. The CDR3 runs 18 residues. The CDR3: CSARGGQGIHSYNSPLHF. The DNA of the CDR3 is TGCAGTGCTAGAGGGGGACAGGGGATCCACTCCTATAATTCACCCCTCCACTTT.

The rearrangement links TRBV29-1 to TRBJ2-5; the match to TRBD2 covers 15 bases. Trimming removed 7 bases from V and 5 bases from J; junction bases left unmatched: 5. Germline lookup yields CDR1 SQVTM and CDR2 ANQGSEA. CDR3 length: 14 residues. Written as DNA, the CDR3 is TGCAGCGCGAAGGGGACTAGCGGGAGGGAGACCCAGTACTTC. Translation gives CSAKGTSGRETQYF.

This chain links TRBV3-1 with TRBJ1-6; a possible D gene is TRBD1 (5 bases). The CDR3 sequence is 14 residues long. In germline, CDR1 is LGHDT, CDR2 YNNKEL (reference sequence). V was pared by 7 bases and J by 6 bases, with 13 bases between. CDR3 sequence (DNA): TGTGCCAGCACGCTTTCGGGGGGTAATTCACCCCTCCACTTT. It specifies CASTLSGGNSPLHF.

As concerns this clonotype: The junction shows a germline mismatch at one end, possibly a read error. The chain has TRBV14 and TRBJ2-7, with D perhaps matching TRBD1 (5 bases). Germline assignment: CDR1 SGHDN and CDR2 FVKESK. The CDR3 length is 16 residues. The CDR3 DNA follows: TGTGCCAGCAGCCCCCTCCGAGCAGGGCCCTCCCACGAGCAGTACTTC. Its protein product is CASSPLRAGPSHEQYF.

V usage is TRBV5-1 and J usage is TRBJ2-7, with 7 bases that match TRBD1. The V and J ends lost 0 bases and 7 bases, in that order; junction bases with no gene match: 10. The CDR3 loop spans 15 amino acids. Germline assignment: CDR1 SGHRS and CDR2 YFSETQ. CDR3 sequence reads: CASSLDGQDPVEQYF. CDR3 nucleotide sequence: TGCGCCAGCAGCTTGGATGGACAGGATCCCGTTGAGCAGTACTTC. Using reference TRBV5-1 and TRBJ2-7 for the parts outside the CDR3, the full variable domain is KAGVTQTPRYLIKTRGQQVTLSCSPISGHRSVSWYQQTPGQGLQFLFEYFSETQRNKGNFPGRFSGRQFSNSRSEMNVSTLELGDSALYLCASSLDGQDPVEQYFGPGTRLTVT.

The V call is TRBV25-1, the J call TRBJ1-3, with TRBD1 identical over 7 bases. The CDR3 runs 17 residues. The J segment lost 0 bases and the V segment lost 3 bases, leaving 8 bases of the junction unmatched. Germline CDR1 MGHDK, CDR2 SYGVNS. CDR3 in DNA: TGTGCCAGCAGTGATGTGGACAGGAGACACTCTGGAAACACCATATATTTT. It encodes CASSDVDRRHSGNTIYF.

The rearrangement joins TRBV12-5 to TRBJ1-1, with D unresolved. The CDR3 sequence is 13 residues long. V was shortened by 4 bases and J by 0 bases, with 6 bases between the two germline ends. Per germline, CDR1 LGHNT and CDR2 FRNRAP. The CDR3 region has the DNA TGTGCTAGTGGTTCATCATTGAACACTGAAGCTTTCTTT. Encoded protein: CASGSSLNTEAFF.

The chain combines TRBV2 with TRBJ1-2; D gene ambiguous. V lost 7 bases, J lost 2 bases, and 20 bases lay in between. Germline lookup yields CDR1 SNHLY and CDR2 FYNNEI. The CDR3 runs to 16 residues. The CDR3 here is CASIVNPGLGNYGYTF. The CDR3 DNA follows: TGTGCCAGCATTGTAAACCCCGGCCTTGGGAACTATGGCTACACCTTC.

This chain links TRBV5-1 with TRBJ2-5; D not resolved. The CDR3 covers 13 residues. Between the trimmed V and J ends, which lost 4 bases and 1 base, there was a span of 8 bases. The germline gives CDR1 SGHRS, CDR2 YFSETQ. Here the CDR3 reads CASSDGTQETQYF. The CDR3 DNA is TGCGCCAGCAGCGACGGAACCCAAGAGACCCAGTACTTC.

The rearrangement uses TRBV28 and TRBJ1-4; D might be TRBD1 (6 bases). Germline V gene lookup returns CDR1 MDHEN and CDR2 SYDVKM. Trimming shortened V by 4 bases and J by 8 bases, and 11 bases separated the two germline ends. The CDR3 extends over 13 amino acids. The CDR3 spells CASSSSGGEKLFF. DNA for the CDR3: TGTGCCAGCAGTTCGTCGGGGGGCGAAAAACTGTTTTTT.

V and J are TRBV13 and TRBJ2-3; TRBD2 matches 15 bases. V lost 5 bases and J lost 3; bases outside the gene matches: 12. The CDR3 spans 19 residues. The germline gives CDR1 PRHDT, CDR2 FYEKMQ (reference sequence). The CDR3 reads CASSPGLAGGDGTTDTQYF. The CDR3 DNA sequence: TGTGCCAGCAGCCCCGGACTAGCGGGAGGGGATGGTACGACAGATACGCAGTATTTT.

This chain joins TRBV30 and TRBJ1-1; the D is unclear. CDR3 length equals 13 residues. V was pared by 3 bases and J by 8 bases, with 16 bases between. Germline assignment: CDR1 GTSNPN and CDR2 SVGIG (reference sequence). CDR3 nucleotide sequence: TGTGCCTGGAGGGTGGGTCCGCTGGAGGAAGCTTTCTTT. This translates into CAWRVGPLEEAFF. Full variable domain (missing parts from reference TRBV30 and TRBJ1-1): SQTIHQWPATLVQPVGSPLSLECTVEGTSNPNLYWYRQAAGRGLQLLFYSVGIGQISSEVPQNLSASRPQDRQFILSSKKLLLSDSGFYLCAWRVGPLEEAFFGQGTRLTVV.

V and J are TRBV7-2 and TRBJ2-3; 12 bases map to TRBD2. This CDR3 has 17 amino acids. Germline V gene sequence: CDR1 SGHTA, CDR2 FQGNSA. V lost 5 bases, J lost 0 bases, and 6 bases stayed unmatched. The CDR3: CASSPRTSGISTDTQYF. The CDR3 DNA follows: TGTGCCAGCAGCCCACGGACTAGCGGGATCAGCACAGATACGCAGTATTTT. Together with reference TRBV7-2 and TRBJ2-3, the CDR3 gives the full variable domain: GAGVSQSPSNKVTEKGKDVELRCDPISGHTALYWYRQSLGQGLEFLIYFQGNSAPDKSGLPSDRFSAERTGGSVSTLTIQRTQQEDSAVYLCASSPRTSGISTDTQYFGPGTRLTVL.

DNA of the CDR3: TGTGCCAGCAGCCAAGGACAGACCTCTGGAAACACCATATATTTT. It specifies CASSQGQTSGNTIYF. V is TRBV3-1 and J is TRBJ1-3, with a tentative D call TRBD1 (5 bases). With 1 base removed from V and 0 bases from J, the gap between germline ends came to 7 bases. The CDR3 runs 15 residues. Germline loops: CDR1 LGHDT, CDR2 YNNKEL (reference sequence).

J is TRBJ2-3 and V is TRBV7-2, with D maybe TRBD1 (5 bases). The CDR3 length is 15 residues. Germline V lookup: CDR1 SGHTA, CDR2 FQGNSA. V was trimmed by 1 base and J by 2 bases, leaving 10 bases between them. CDR3 sequence: CASSLGGLFTDTQYF. CDR3 sequence (DNA): TGTGCCAGCAGCTTAGGGGGCCTATTCACAGATACGCAGTATTTT.

J is TRBJ2-6 and V is TRBV15; no clear D gene. V lost 1 base, J lost 0 bases, and 7 bases lay in between. CDR1 is LNHNV, CDR2 YYDKDF, per germline (reference sequence). This CDR3 spans 16 amino acids. The CDR3 nucleotides read TGTGCCACCAGCAGAGGGCTGCTCTCTGGGGCCAACGTCCTGACTTTC. This codes for CATSRGLLSGANVLTF.

The V and J genes are TRBV12-3 or TRBV12-4 and TRBJ1-2; 9 bases map to TRBD1. This CDR3 region has 14 residues. Germline trimming cut 2 bases from V and 8 bases from J; bases unmatched to any gene: 6. CDR3 DNA: TGTGCCAGCAGTTTATTGGGAACAGGGGGCGGCTACACCTTC. Its protein is CASSLLGTGGGYTF.

The chain uses TRBV6-1 and TRBJ1-5, with unresolved D. V was cut by 0 bases and J by 3 bases, with 9 bases left in between. This CDR3 has 15 amino acids. Per the germline V gene, CDR1 is MNHNS and CDR2 is SASEGT. This CDR3 reads CASSEARGYNQPQHF. CDR3 sequence (DNA): TGTGCCAGCAGTGAAGCGCGAGGCTACAATCAGCCCCAGCATTTT.

The V call is TRBV12-3 or TRBV12-4, the J call TRBJ2-5; the D gene is possibly TRBD1 (5 bases). Trimming shortened V by 6 bases and J by 4 bases, and 15 bases separated the two germline ends. The CDR3 extends over 14 amino acids. Here the CDR3 DNA reads TGTGCCAGCAGCCCCAGGGCCGGGCGAGAGACCCAGTACTTC. Protein: CASSPRAGRETQYF.

The chain recombines TRBV29-1 with TRBJ2-5; weak D call: TRBD2 (5 bases). This CDR3 has 11 residues. From germline, CDR1 is SQVTM and CDR2 ANQGSEA. The V gene lost 5 bases and the J gene lost 3 bases, with 7 bases spanning the gap. This chain's CDR3 is CSVLLEETQYF. The DNA for the CDR3 is TGCAGCGTTTTACTAGAAGAGACCCAGTACTTC.

The rearrangement links TRBV6-1 to TRBJ2-7; TRBD2 agrees at 11 bases. This CDR3 has 16 residues. The germline V gene has CDR1 MNHNS and CDR2 SASEGT. With 3 bases clipped from V and 2 bases from J, the junction kept 6 bases outside the gene matches. The DNA for the CDR3 is TGTGCCAGCAGTGACCCGGGACTAGCGGCCCCCTACGAGCAGTACGTC. This gives the protein CASSDPGLAAPYEQYV.

The rearrangement uses TRBV6-5 and TRBJ1-1, with D possibly being TRBD1 (6 bases). CDR1 is MNHEY, CDR2 SVGAGI, per germline. The CDR3 is 18 residues long. V shed 2 bases and J shed 1 base, with 20 bases lying between them. The CDR3 nucleotides are TGTGCCAGCAGTTACCTGCAAGGTCGGACAGTGTCGAACACTGAAGCTTTCTTT. This codes for CASSYLQGRTVSNTEAFF.

The CDR3 region has the DNA TGCGCCAGCAGCTTGGCCCTGGGCGGAAGCTCCTACGAGCAGTACTTC. This encodes CASSLALGGSSYEQYF. The chain carries TRBV5-1 and TRBJ2-7; no definite D call. With 0 bases removed from V and 0 bases from J, the gap between germline ends came to 13 bases. The CDR3 has 16 residues. CDR1 and CDR2 from the germline V gene are SGHRS and YFSETQ.

CDR3 loop: CASSYSRDANNEQFF. The CDR3 DNA reads TGTGCCAGCAGTTACTCGAGAGACGCGAACAATGAGCAGTTCTTC. The rearrangement links TRBV6-5 to TRBJ2-1; no reliable D call. Germline V gene sequence: CDR1 MNHEY, CDR2 SVGAGI. The CDR3 consists of 15 residues. Trimming removed 0 bases from V and 5 bases from J, with 11 bases in between.

The V gene is TRBV5-1, the J gene TRBJ2-7; TRBD1 matches at 10 bases. The J segment lost 4 bases and the V segment lost 2 bases, leaving 3 bases of the junction unmatched. Per germline, CDR1 SGHRS and CDR2 YFSETQ. There are 14 residues in the CDR3. The CDR3 DNA reads TGCGCCAGCAGCTTTGGACAGGGGGGATACGAGCAGTACTTC. Amino acids: CASSFGQGGYEQYF.